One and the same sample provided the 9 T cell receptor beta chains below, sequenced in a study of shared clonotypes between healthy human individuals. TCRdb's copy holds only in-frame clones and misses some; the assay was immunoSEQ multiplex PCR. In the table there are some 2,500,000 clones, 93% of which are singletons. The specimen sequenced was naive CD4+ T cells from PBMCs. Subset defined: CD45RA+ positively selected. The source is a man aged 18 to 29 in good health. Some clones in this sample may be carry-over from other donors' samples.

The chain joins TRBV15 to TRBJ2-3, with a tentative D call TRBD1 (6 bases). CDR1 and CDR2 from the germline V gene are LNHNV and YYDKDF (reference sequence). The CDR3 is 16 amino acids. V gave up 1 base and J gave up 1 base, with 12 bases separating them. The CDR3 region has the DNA TGTGCCACCAGCAGAGGAGGGGGTCCGGGCACAGATACGCAGTATTTT. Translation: CATSRGGGPGTDTQYF. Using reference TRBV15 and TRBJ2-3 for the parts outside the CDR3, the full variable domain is DAMVIQNPRYQVTQFGKPVTLSCSQTLNHNVMYWYQQKSSQAPKLLFHYYDKDFNNEADTPDNFQSRRPNTSFCFLDIRSPGLGDTAMYLCATSRGGGPGTDTQYFGPGTRLTVL.

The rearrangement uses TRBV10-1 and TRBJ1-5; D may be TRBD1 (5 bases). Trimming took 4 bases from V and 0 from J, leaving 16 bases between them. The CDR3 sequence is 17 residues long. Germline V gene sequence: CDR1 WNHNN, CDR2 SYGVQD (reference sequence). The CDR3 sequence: CASSVGEGQDSNQPQHF. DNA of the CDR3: TGCGCCAGCAGTGTAGGGGAAGGGCAGGATAGCAATCAGCCCCAGCATTTT.

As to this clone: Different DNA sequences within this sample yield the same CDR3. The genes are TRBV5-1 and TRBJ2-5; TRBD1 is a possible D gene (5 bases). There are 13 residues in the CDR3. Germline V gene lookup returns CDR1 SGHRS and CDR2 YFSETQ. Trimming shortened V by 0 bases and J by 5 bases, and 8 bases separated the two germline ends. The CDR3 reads CASSLGGAETQYF. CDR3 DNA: TGCGCCAGCAGCTTGGGGGGCGCGGAGACCCAGTACTTC.

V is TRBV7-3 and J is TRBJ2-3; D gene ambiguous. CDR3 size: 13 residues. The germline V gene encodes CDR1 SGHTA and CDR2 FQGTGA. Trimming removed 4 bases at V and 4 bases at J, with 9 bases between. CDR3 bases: TGTGCCAGCAGCTCGACCCCCCCAGATACGCAGTATTTT. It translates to CASSSTPPDTQYF.

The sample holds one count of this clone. The CDR3 protein is CASSFGGAGGRDTQYF. In nucleotides, the CDR3 is TGCGCCAGCAGCTTCGGGGGAGCGGGAGGAAGAGATACGCAGTATTTT. The chain combines TRBV5-1 with TRBJ2-3, with TRBD2 matching over 9 bases. Unmatched junction bases numbered 9, after V lost 2 bases and J lost 5 bases. Germline CDR1 and CDR2: SGHRS and YFSETQ. This CDR3 has 16 amino acids.

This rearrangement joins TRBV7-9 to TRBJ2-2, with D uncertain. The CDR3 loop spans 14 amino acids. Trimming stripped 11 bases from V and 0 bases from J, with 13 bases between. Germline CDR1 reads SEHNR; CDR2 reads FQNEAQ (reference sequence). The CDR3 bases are TGTGCCCGCTCCCACATCTCGAACACCGGGGAGCTGTTTTTT. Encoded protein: CARSHISNTGELFF. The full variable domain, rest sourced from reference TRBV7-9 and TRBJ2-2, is DTGVSQNPRHKITKRGQNVTFRCDPISEHNRLYWYRQTLGQGPEFLTYFQNEAQLEKSRLLSDRFSAERPKGSFSTLEIQRTEQGDSAMYLCARSHISNTGELFFGEGSRLTVL.

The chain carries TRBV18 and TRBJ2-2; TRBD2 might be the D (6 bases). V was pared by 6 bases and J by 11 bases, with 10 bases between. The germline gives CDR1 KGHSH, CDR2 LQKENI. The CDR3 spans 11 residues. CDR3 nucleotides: TGTGCCAGCTCGCCGGGAGTTGAGCTGTTTTTT. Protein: CASSPGVELFF.

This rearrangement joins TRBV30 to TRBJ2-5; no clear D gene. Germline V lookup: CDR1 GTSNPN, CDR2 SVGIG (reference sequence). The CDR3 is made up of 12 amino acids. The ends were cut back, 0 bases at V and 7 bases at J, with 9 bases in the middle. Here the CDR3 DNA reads TGTGCCTGGAGTGTATCCGTGGTGACCCAGTACTTC. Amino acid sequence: CAWSVSVVTQYF.

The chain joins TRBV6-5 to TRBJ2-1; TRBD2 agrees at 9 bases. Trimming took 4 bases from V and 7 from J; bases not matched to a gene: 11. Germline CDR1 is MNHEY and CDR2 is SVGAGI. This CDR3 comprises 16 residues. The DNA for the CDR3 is TGTGCCAGCAGTTTGAGGCGGGAGGGTCTTAAAAATGAGCAGTTCTTC. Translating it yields CASSLRREGLKNEQFF.